This entry features one T cell receptor beta chain sequence. No antigen is known for it. The input lacks base qualities; no much larger clone sits a single base away. The record originates from a study of blood T cell repertoires in COVID-19 (dated by TCRdb to the early 2020s). For context, the study as a whole: The collaborator samples originated in the United States, Italy and Spain and spanned the acute and convalescent phases of COVID-19. The sample metadata nearly always contained a de-identified subject ID, COVID-19 status, age in years and sex. Where available, HLA class I and class II types were taken from metadata supplied by the sample provider and were not determined by assay-based typing. The dataset comprised deeply sampled blood TCRbeta repertoires from subjects exposed to, actively infected with, or recovered from COVID-19. The samples were drawn from two sources: the first 160 participants of the ongoing ImmuneRACE study, and 1,000 to 1,500 subjects contributed by 6 global collaborators. The repertoires were released in a freely available public database intended as a resource for research on the immune response to SARS-CoV-2. The material from the prospective study consisted of cDNA or gDNA derived from T cells, B-cell-depleted T cells, or PBMCs. Overall study results and their limits: The amount of clinical and demographic metadata varied by source and participant and was provided uncurated.

Each collaborating institution followed its own protocols to collect whole blood in K2EDTA tubes. For TCRbeta analysis, collaborators shipped samples in one of three forms: frozen whole blood, isolated PBMCs, or DNA extracted from either of those sample types. TCRbeta CDR3 regions were amplified from genomic DNA by means of the immunoSEQ Assay, a bias-controlled multiplex PCR. The original pipeline was this. Within the assay, amplification of reference gene primers was used to estimate how many nucleated cells each sample contained. To quantify the absolute abundance of each unique TCRbeta CDR3 rearrangement, sequence reads were collapsed and filtered. Productive Simpson clonality was computed per sample as the square root of Simpson's diversity index over productive rearrangements. The immuneACCESS repertoire file appears here via TCRdb, limited to in-frame rearrangements. These files lack a portion of the clones; in checked studies, under half of the deficit traces to unresolved V genes, and the cause of the others is not known. That table supplies the V and J calls and clone size; D and trimming were determined from the DNA. The table for this sample lists about 210,000 clones; about nine tenths of them were counted only once. Of the sample, approximately 0.7% falls within the top ten clones.

This clonotype was sampled from a man aged 40-50 years with acute or convalescent COVID-19. The sequenced sample consisted of peripheral blood.

The CDR3 region has the sequence CASSLFGTGEGYTF. In nucleotide form, the sequence is TGTGCCAGCAGTTTATTCGGGACAGGAGAGGGCTACACCTTC. The sequence joins TRBV28 to TRBJ1-2; TRBD1 aligns with 8 central bases. V loses 1 base at its end and J loses 8 bases; junction bases beyond the gene matches: 6. The germline V gene gives CDR1 as MDHEN and CDR2 as SYDVKM. From cysteine to phenylalanine, the CDR3 is 14 amino acids long. The sequence is cut down to CDR3 DNA, 42 bases in frame from base 1.